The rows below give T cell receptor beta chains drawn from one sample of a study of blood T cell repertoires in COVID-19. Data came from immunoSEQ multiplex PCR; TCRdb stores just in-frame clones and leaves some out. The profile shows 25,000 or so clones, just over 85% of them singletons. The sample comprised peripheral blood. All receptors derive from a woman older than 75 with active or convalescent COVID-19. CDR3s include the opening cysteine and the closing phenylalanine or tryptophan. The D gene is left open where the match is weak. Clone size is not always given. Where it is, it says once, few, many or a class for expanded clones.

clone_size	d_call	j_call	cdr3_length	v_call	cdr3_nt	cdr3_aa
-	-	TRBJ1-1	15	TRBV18	TGTGCCAGCTCACCACTGGGGGGAAAGTGGGCTGAAGCTTTCTTT	CASSPLGGKWAEAFF
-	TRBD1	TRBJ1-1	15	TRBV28	TGTGCCAGCAGGGGACAGGGGCGTGGAGGGACTGAAGCTTTCTTT	CASRGQGRGGTEAFF
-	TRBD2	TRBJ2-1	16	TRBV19	TGTGCCAGTAGTCAATCCTCTAGCGGGAGGCCCAATGAGCAGTTCTTC	CASSQSSSGRPNEQFF
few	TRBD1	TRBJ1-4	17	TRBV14	TGTGCCAGCAGCCAACAAGATTCTCGGACAGGGTACGGAAAACTGTTTTTT	CASSQQDSRTGYGKLFF
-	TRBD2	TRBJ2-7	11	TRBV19	TGTGCCAGTAGTACTTATAGCGGGATGATCTTC	CASSTYSGMIF
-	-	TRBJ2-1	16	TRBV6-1	TGTGCCAGCAGCGAAATCGGAGGGAGCTCCTACAATGAGCAGTTCTTC	CASSEIGGSSYNEQFF
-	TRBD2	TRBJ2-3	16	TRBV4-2	TGTGCCAGCAGCCCCCTTAGCGGGTTCAGCACAGATACGCAGTATTTT	CASSPLSGFSTDTQYF
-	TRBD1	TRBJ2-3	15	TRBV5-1	TGCGCCAGCAGCCCAGGACAGGGGGGAACAGATACGCAGTATTTT	CASSPGQGGTDTQYF
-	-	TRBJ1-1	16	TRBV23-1	TGCGCCAGCAGTCAATCGATACGGGTCCTGAACACTGAAGCTTTCTTT	CASSQSIRVLNTEAFF
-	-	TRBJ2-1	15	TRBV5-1	TGCGCCAGCAGCCCCAGACAGAGCTCCTACAATGAGCAGTTCTTC	CASSPRQSSYNEQFF
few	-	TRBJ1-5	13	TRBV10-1	TGCGCCAGCAGTGAGTCCGGTAATCAGCCCCAGCATTTT	CASSESGNQPQHF
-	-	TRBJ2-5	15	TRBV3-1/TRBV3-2	TGTGCCAGCAGCCAAGTGAGGGTAGGCGCGGAGACCCAGTACTTC	CASSQVRVGAETQYF
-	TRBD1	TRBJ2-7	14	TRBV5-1	TGCGCCAGCAGCTTGGGACAGGGAATTTACGAGCAGTACTTC	CASSLGQGIYEQYF
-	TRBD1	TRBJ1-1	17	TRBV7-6	TGTGCCAGCAGCCGCAGTATTTCACAGGGGAAGAACACTGAAGCTTTCTTT	CASSRSISQGKNTEAFF
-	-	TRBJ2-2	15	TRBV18	TGTGCCAGCTCACCGGACAGAACGAACACCGGGGAGCTGTTTTTT	CASSPDRTNTGELFF
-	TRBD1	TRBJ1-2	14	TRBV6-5	TGTGCCAGCAGTTACTCGACAGGGGCCTATGGCTACACCTTC	CASSYSTGAYGYTF
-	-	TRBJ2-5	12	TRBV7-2	TGTGCCAGCAGCGTAAATCGGGAGACCCAGTACTTC	CASSVNRETQYF
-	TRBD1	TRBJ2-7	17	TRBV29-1	TGCAGCGTTGTAACGGACAGGACCCACAACCTACCCCACGAGCAGTACTTC	CSVVTDRTHNLPHEQYF
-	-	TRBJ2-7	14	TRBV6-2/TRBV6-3	TGTGCCAGCAGTTACTCGCGCGGAACCTACGAGCAGTACTTC	CASSYSRGTYEQYF
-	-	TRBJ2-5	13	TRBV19	TGTGCCAGTAGACCGGGTTCCAAGGAGACCCAGTACTTC	CASRPGSKETQYF
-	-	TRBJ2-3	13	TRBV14	TGTGCCAGCAGCCAAGTAAGGGGTAATACGCAGTATTTT	CASSQVRGNTQYF
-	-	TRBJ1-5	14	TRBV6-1	TGTGCCAGCAGTGAAAGGGGTAGCAATCAGCCCCAGCATTTT	CASSERGSNQPQHF
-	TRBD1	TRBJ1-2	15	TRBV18	TGTGCCAGCTCACCAAGACAGGGGGCGGACTATGGCTACACCTTC	CASSPRQGADYGYTF
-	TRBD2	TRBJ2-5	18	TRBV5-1	TGCGCCAGCAGCTTGGGACTAGCGGGGGGCCCATATCAAGAGACCCAGTACTTC	CASSLGLAGGPYQETQYF
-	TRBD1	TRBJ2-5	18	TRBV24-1	TGTGCCACCAGTGATGGGAACCGGGACAGGGGCCCACGGGAGACCCAGTACTTC	CATSDGNRDRGPRETQYF
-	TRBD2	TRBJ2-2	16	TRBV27	TGTGCCAGCAGTTTTGGGGGGGTGGGGGGCACCGGGGAGCTGTTTTTT	CASSFGGVGGTGELFF
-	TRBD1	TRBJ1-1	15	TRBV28	TGTGCCAGCAGCGGACCCCGACAGGGCGACCGCGAAGCTTTCTTT	CASSGPRQGDREAFF
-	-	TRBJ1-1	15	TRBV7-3	TGTGCCAGCAGCTTAACTGGCAGTATGAACACTGAAGCTTTCTTT	CASSLTGSMNTEAFF
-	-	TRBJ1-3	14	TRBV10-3	TGTGCCATCAGTGAGTCAGGGAGGGGAAACACCATATATTTT	CAISESGRGNTIYF
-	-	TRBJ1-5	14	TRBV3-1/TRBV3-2	TGTGCCAGCAGCCAAACACAGTTCAATCAGCCCCAGCATTTT	CASSQTQFNQPQHF
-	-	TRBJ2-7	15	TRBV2	TGTGCCAGCAGTGAAGGTGCTGAACTTCCCTACGAGCAGTACTTC	CASSEGAELPYEQYF
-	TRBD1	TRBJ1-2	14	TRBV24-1	TGTGCCACCAGTGACCCCTACCACAGGGGTGGCTACACCTTC	CATSDPYHRGGYTF
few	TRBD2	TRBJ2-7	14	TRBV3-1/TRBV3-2	TGTGCCAGCACCCCAAGCGGGAATACCTACGAGCAGTACTTC	CASTPSGNTYEQYF
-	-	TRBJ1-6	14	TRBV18	TGTGCCAGCTCACCCGGGATCCCTCTATCCCCCCTCCACTTT	CASSPGIPLSPLHF
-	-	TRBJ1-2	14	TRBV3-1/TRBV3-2	TGTGCCAGCAGCCAAGTGGGGGCCGGGTATGGCTACACCTTC	CASSQVGAGYGYTF
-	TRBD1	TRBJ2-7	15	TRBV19	TGTGCCAGTAGTATTTCGGACAGGGGAACCTACGAGCAGTACTTC	CASSISDRGTYEQYF
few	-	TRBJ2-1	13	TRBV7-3	TGTGCCAGCAGCTTAAACGGCGCGGGTGAGCAGTTCTTC	CASSLNGAGEQFF